A selection of T cell receptor beta chains follows, all from one sample in a study of beta chain features in type 1 diabetes. Clones were read by immunoSEQ multiplex PCR, and TCRdb kept only the in-frame ones, dropping some. The data contain over 40,000 clones, approximately 68% of them singletons. The sample was Tregs from blood. These receptors all come from a woman between 18 and 30 years old with type 1 diabetes. The conserved cysteine and the conserved F or W are not part of the CDR3 here. Expanded clones get a size class; other rows say once, few or many, or leave the size out.

abundance | j_gene | v_gene | CDR3aa
. | TRBJ1-4 | TRBV28 | ASSPGALNEKLF
few | TRBJ2-7 | TRBV6-6 | ASSSPGQGMY
. | TRBJ2-7 | TRBV19 | ASSKDRFYEQY
few | TRBJ2-3 | TRBV29-1 | SVPSEPSADTQY
. | TRBJ1-2 | TRBV19 | ASSIKVGQGVGYT
few | TRBJ2-1 | TRBV10-2 | ASSSIFRDRRRQF
. | TRBJ1-1 | TRBV5-6 | ASSRVWAEAF
once | TRBJ2-2 | TRBV29-1 | SVEPIPGELF
. | TRBJ1-1 | TRBV5-1 | ASSFRTGAGGMNTEAF
. | TRBJ2-5 | TRBV5-1 | ASSQGQLGETQY
. | TRBJ2-4 | TRBV11-1 | ASSPRTAAKNIQY
once | TRBJ2-2 | TRBV4-3 | ASSSWNPGGTGELF
. | TRBJ2-7 | TRBV28 | ASNPGGLYEQY
. | TRBJ2-1 | TRBV10-3 | AIRTGVANEQF
few | TRBJ2-1 | TRBV5-5 | ASSPGGVTYNEQF
once | TRBJ1-1 | TRBV18 | ASSRQGAGAF
. | TRBJ2-2 | TRBV7-3 | ASSPGGGPGELF
few | TRBJ2-7 | TRBV19 | ASSIDVGLYEQY
. | TRBJ2-1 | TRBV29-1 | AGRTPQGEQF
. | TRBJ1-1 | TRBV15 | ATSIRTGDTEAF
once | TRBJ2-7 | TRBV6-5 | ASSSLFSYEQY
. | TRBJ2-6 | TRBV19 | ASSNRGSGANVLT
few | TRBJ1-5 | TRBV19 | ASRFSVQIHNQPQH
. | TRBJ2-1 | TRBV11-3 | ASSPEGTSGYNEQF
few | TRBJ1-1 | TRBV18 | ASSRRGDTEAF
. | TRBJ2-5 | TRBV2 | ASTRQGALVQETQY
. | TRBJ1-2 | TRBV19 | ASIWAEGYT
. | TRBJ2-5 | TRBV18 | ASSPTSGSSRETQY
. | TRBJ2-7 | TRBV5-1 | ASSSGQGLYEQY
. | TRBJ2-2 | TRBV18 | ASSPLGGHTGELF
. | TRBJ2-1 | TRBV4-3 | ASSHERGTYNEQF
. | TRBJ1-3 | TRBV7-8 | ASSLRRISGNTIY
. | TRBJ2-7 | TRBV28 | ASIPPGAYEQY
. | TRBJ1-2 | TRBV29-1 | SVGAAYGYT
. | TRBJ2-5 | TRBV7-2 | ASSSQGRGTRETQY
. | TRBJ2-1 | TRBV4-3 | ASSQDPGSRPYNEQF
. | TRBJ2-5 | TRBV29-1 | SAEWGLAGGETQY
. | TRBJ2-7 | TRBV7-3 | ASSLSGQNYEQY
. | TRBJ2-4 | TRBV18 | ASSPELAGNIQY
. | TRBJ1-2 | TRBV28 | ASSQGGAGYT
few | TRBJ1-2 | TRBV7-2 | ASSLRGSYGYT
. | TRBJ2-5 | TRBV7-2 | ASSVQGGRETQY
. | TRBJ2-3 | TRBV9 | ASSVEYSGGRNTQY
. | TRBJ2-5 | TRBV5-6 | ASSLREPSRPQY
few | TRBJ2-1 | TRBV19 | ASSSTGQGLAGVRNEQF
few | TRBJ2-7 | TRBV10-3 | AIGMSGSYEQY
. | TRBJ2-5 | TRBV7-9 | ASSLAGAETQY
few | TRBJ1-1 | TRBV28 | ASSFPIGGAAEAF
. | TRBJ1-2 | TRBV15 | ATSRDRDRGSYT
once | TRBJ1-2 | TRBV6-4 | ASRGTGEGGYT
once | TRBJ1-1 | TRBV7-2 | ASSRQVGQGEAF
few | TRBJ2-7 | TRBV7-9 | ASSSKQGGSYEQY
. | TRBJ1-2 | TRBV4-3 | ASSQDQVAGYGYT
. | TRBJ2-7 | TRBV27 | ATKVEGVTYEQY
. | TRBJ2-7 | TRBV18 | ASSPLQGASYEQY
. | TRBJ1-5 | TRBV29-1 | SAGTGEQPQH
medium-sized | TRBJ1-1 | TRBV10-3 | AISESGRGEAF
. | TRBJ2-1 | TRBV6-4 | ASSENMGGGAYNEQF
. | TRBJ2-7 | TRBV14 | ASSRGGGLYEQY